The entry that follows covers one T cell receptor (beta chain) sequence. The antigen is unknown. The junction shows a germline mismatch at one end, possibly a read error. The record originates from a study of cytomegalovirus exposure and HLA in healthy donors. Findings and caveats of the study: In a later analysis, DRB1 alleles had the most associated TCRs; HLA-C alleles the fewest. Usually a TCR sequence was rare, but some public TCRs were found in many donors.

The PCR had 60 Vbeta and 13 Jbeta primers. TCRdb's copy holds only in-frame clones and misses some; the assay was immunoSEQ multiplex PCR. The table includes more than 50,000 clones, 70% to 85% detected once. CDR3 length: 11 residues. The germline CDR1 and CDR2 sequences are MDHEN and SYDVKM. The rearrangement links TRBV28 to TRBJ2-7; TRBD1 aligns across 8 bases. Sequences were obtained from PBMCs. The receptor was isolated from a woman between 50 and 59 years old in good health and CMV-seropositive. The CDR3 sequence is CRSGTGHEQYF. The CDR3 DNA follows: TGCCGATCCGGGACAGGACACGAGCAGTACTTC.